The 5 T cell receptor beta chains below all came from one sample that was sequenced in a study of shared clonotypes between healthy human individuals. This table comes from immunoSEQ multiplex PCR, and its TCRdb copy is limited to in-frame clones, with some not included. The sample shows approximately 2.3 million clones, over 90% of them seen only once. Source material: naive CD4+ T cells from PBMCs. The sample's subset: CD45RA+ positively selected. These receptors were obtained from a man aged 18-30 years in good health. Some clones in this sample may be carry-over from other donors' samples.

V is TRBV29-1 and J is TRBJ1-1; 8 bases agree with TRBD1. The CDR3 totals 14 residues. The germline V gene encodes CDR1 SQVTM and CDR2 ANQGSEA. J gave up 3 bases and V 7 bases, and 10 bases lay outside the gene matches. CDR3 residues: CSAVRQGWDTEAFF. The DNA of the CDR3 is TGCAGCGCCGTACGACAGGGGTGGGACACTGAAGCTTTCTTT.

This rearrangement joins TRBV5-1 to TRBJ2-6, with TRBD1 matching 10 bases. CDR1 and CDR2 from the germline V gene are SGHRS and YFSETQ. V was clipped by 4 bases and J by 2 bases; unmatched bases: 6. The CDR3 is made up of 17 amino acids. The CDR3 spells CASSRWGQGTGANVLTF. CDR3 sequence (DNA): TGCGCCAGCAGCAGGTGGGGACAGGGGACTGGGGCCAACGTCCTGACTTTC.

The chain employs TRBV7-3 and TRBJ2-3; no reliable D call. V was shortened by 3 bases and J by 5 bases, with 9 bases between the two germline ends. CDR3 length equals 13 residues. The germline V gene encodes CDR1 SGHTA and CDR2 FQGTGA. This chain's CDR3 is CASSLIPVDTQYF. For the CDR3, the DNA is TGTGCCAGCAGCTTGATCCCCGTAGATACGCAGTATTTT.

This clone has just one count. This sequence joins TRBV2 and TRBJ1-6; D gene unclear. The CDR3 extends over 13 amino acids. The ends were cut back, 1 base at V and 8 bases at J, with 6 bases in the middle. Germline values: CDR1 SNHLY, CDR2 FYNNEI. CDR3 nucleotide sequence: TGTGCCAGCAGTGAAGAGTCCGATTCACCCCTCCACTTT. Protein sequence: CASSEESDSPLHF. Based on the CDR3 plus reference TRBV2 and TRBJ1-6, the full variable domain is EPEVTQTPSHQVTQMGQEVILRCVPISNHLYFYWYRQILGQKVEFLVSFYNNEISEKSEIFDDQFSVERPDGSNFTLKIRSTKLEDSAMYFCASSEESDSPLHFGNGTRLTVT.

This chain joins TRBV10-1 and TRBJ1-1; no definite D call. Germline CDR1 reads WNHNN; CDR2 reads SYGVQD (reference sequence). There are 16 residues in the CDR3. V was clipped by 2 bases and J by 1 base, with 14 bases between them. CDR3 DNA sequence: TGCGCCAGCAGTGAGAACCGGGAAATGACGAACACTGAAGCTTTCTTT. Its translation: CASSENREMTNTEAFF.